This T cell receptor (beta chain) derives from a study of T cell repertoires in ileal Crohn's disease. Study at large: From the surgical specimen's inflamed ileum, biopsies were taken as M0. General study results and limits: Endoscopic recurrence occurred in every patient whose clonality exceeded 26.8%.

Clones were sequenced by immunoSEQ multiplex PCR, and TCRdb holds only the in-frame ones, with some missing. The sample includes 6,400 or so clones, over 80% seen only once; the top ten take around a tenth. Germline V gene data show CDR1 as MNHNS and CDR2 as SASEGT. The CDR3 length is 13 residues. V was trimmed by 3 bases and J by 6 bases, leaving 11 bases between them. Concerning this clone itself: Its antigen remains unidentified.

Time point specified: inflamed ileum from the surgical specimen. This chain uses TRBV6-1 with TRBJ1-2; D is undetermined. This clonotype was sampled from an adult with Crohn's disease. The sequenced sample was ileal tissue. CDR3 nucleotide sequence: TGTGCCAGCAGTGAGGGCGGGTTAGATGGCTACACCTTC. Its protein product is CASSEGGLDGYTF.